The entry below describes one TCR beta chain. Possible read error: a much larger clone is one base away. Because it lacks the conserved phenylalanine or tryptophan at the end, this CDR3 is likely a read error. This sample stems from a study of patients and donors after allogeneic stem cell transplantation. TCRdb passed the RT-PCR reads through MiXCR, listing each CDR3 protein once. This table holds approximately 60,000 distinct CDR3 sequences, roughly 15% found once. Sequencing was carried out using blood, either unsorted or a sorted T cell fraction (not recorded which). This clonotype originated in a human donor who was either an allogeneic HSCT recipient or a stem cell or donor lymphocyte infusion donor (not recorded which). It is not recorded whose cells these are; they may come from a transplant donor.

DNA of the CDR3: TGTGCCAGTTATGGCAGGGTTTGGACCACTGAAGCTTTCTTG. This encodes CASYGRVWTTEAFL. This sequence joins TRBV28 and TRBJ1-1; the D gene is possibly TRBD1 (5 bases). Trimming pared 9 bases from V and 4 bases from J, leaving 18 bases between. The V gene's germline CDR1 is MDHEN and CDR2 SYDVKM. The length of the CDR3 is 14 residues.